The 22 T cell receptor beta chains reported below all come from one sample, sequenced in a study of T cells in Graves' hyperthyroidism and ophthalmopathy. From RNA transcripts, TCR beta CDR3 regions were amplified. First-round RT-PCR of the TCR CDR3 relied on the HTBI primer set. TCRdb ran MiXCR on the multiplex PCR reads and lists one entry per CDR3 protein. This sample has a few hundred thousand distinct CDR3 sequences, with around 15% found just once. Material: blood. Receptors originate from a woman aged 45-59 years with Graves' hyperthyroidism that later progressed to Graves' ophthalmopathy.

The chain couples TRBV20-1 to TRBJ1-1, with TRBD1 as a possible D gene (5 bases). With 3 bases removed from V and 6 bases from J, the gap between germline ends came to 11 bases. The CDR3 has 12 residues. CDR1 DFQATT and CDR2 SNEGSKA come from the germline V gene (reference sequence). The CDR3 sequence: CSASPWGAEAFF. The DNA for the CDR3 is TGCAGTGCTAGCCCTTGGGGGGCTGAAGCTTTCTTT.

This clonotype was counted only a few times. CDR3 bases: TGTGCCAGCAGTGGACAGCTTAGCACAGATACGCAGTATTTT. Amino acids: CASSGQLSTDTQYF. This rearrangement joins TRBV25-1 to TRBJ2-3, with D perhaps matching TRBD1 (5 bases). Trimming pared 4 bases from V and 0 bases from J, leaving 8 bases between. Germline V gene data show CDR1 as MGHDK and CDR2 as SYGVNS. The CDR3 consists of 14 residues.

This clonotype was seen at least ten times. The chain is built from TRBV28 and TRBJ2-1; 8 nucleotides match TRBD2. Looked up from germline, CDR1 is MDHEN and CDR2 is SYDVKM. The CDR3 runs 15 residues. The V segment lost 2 bases and the J segment 6 bases; nucleotides outside the gene matches: 6. The CDR3 nucleotides read TGTGCCAGCAGTTTAGCGGGAGGACGGTCCAATGAGCAGTTCTTC. It translates to CASSLAGGRSNEQFF.

This clonotype was seen many times. The genes are TRBV30 and TRBJ1-2, with D possibly matching TRBD1 (5 bases). Trimming took off 1 base at V and 12 bases at J, with 12 bases between the two ends. Germline V CDR1 and CDR2: GTSNPN, SVGIG (reference sequence). CDR3 length: 11 amino acids. This CDR3 is CAWSATSGDTF. Written as DNA, the CDR3 is TGTGCCTGGAGTGCGACTTCGGGGGACACCTTC.

This clonotype occurred many times. V is TRBV7-2 and J is TRBJ2-2; D is uncertain. Deletions cut 2 bases from V and 8 bases from J, with 15 bases between. The CDR3 is 15 residues long. Germline V gives CDR1 SGHTA, CDR2 FQGNSA. CDR3 in amino acids: CASSLWARSEGELFF. In DNA, the CDR3 is TGTGCCAGCAGCTTATGGGCGAGATCTGAAGGGGAGCTGTTTTTT.

The chain carries TRBV5-1 and TRBJ1-5, with D possibly matching TRBD1 (5 bases). Germline-derived CDR1 and CDR2 are SGHRS and YFSETQ. The CDR3 contains 15 residues. V lost 5 bases and J 2 bases, leaving 14 bases between the germline ends. CDR3 DNA sequence: TGCGCCAGCAGTCGGAGGGCGGGGGGCAATCAGCCCCAGCATTTT. This translates into CASSRRAGGNQPQHF.

This clonotype occurred many times. V usage is TRBV11-2 and J usage is TRBJ2-7, with TRBD1 as a possible D gene (5 bases). CDR3 length: 11 residues. The ends were cut back, 5 bases at V and 4 bases at J, with 6 bases in the middle. Germline CDR1 is SGHAT and CDR2 is FQNNGV. Here the CDR3 DNA reads TGTGCCAGCAGCCCAGGGTACGAGCAGTACTTC. Its translation: CASSPGYEQYF. Using reference TRBV11-2 and TRBJ2-7 for the parts outside the CDR3, the full variable domain is EAGVAQSPRYKIIEKRQSVAFWCNPISGHATLYWYQQILGQGPKLLIQFQNNGVVDDSQLPKDRFSAERLKGVDSTLKIQPAKLEDSAVYLCASSPGYEQYFGPGTRLTVT.

In this sample, this clonotype turned up a few times. V is TRBV6-1 and J is TRBJ2-7, with unresolved D. This CDR3 contains 13 residues. Germline V gives CDR1 MNHNS, CDR2 SASEGT. V lost 8 bases and J lost 2, with 13 bases in between. The CDR3 spells CASGITSPYEQYF. The CDR3 nucleotides are TGTGCCAGCGGTATTACATCGCCCTACGAGCAGTACTTC.

In its sample, this clonotype was seen many times. The J gene is TRBJ1-1, the V gene TRBV6-1; TRBD1 agrees at 8 bases. The V segment lost 6 bases and the J segment 5 bases; nucleotides outside the gene matches: 8. The length of the CDR3 is 14 residues. Germline assignment: CDR1 MNHNS and CDR2 SASEGT. CDR3 coding DNA: TGTGCCAGCAGCCGAATTCAGGGGGCGACTGAAGCTTTCTTT. Translation gives CASSRIQGATEAFF.

This clonotype has at least ten counts. The chain combines TRBV10-3 with TRBJ2-3; 9 nucleotides align to TRBD2. The CDR3 spans 17 residues. V lost 0 bases, J lost 2 bases, and 6 bases stayed unmatched. Germline CDR1 reads ENHRY; CDR2 reads SYGVKD. The CDR3 loop is CAISESVASGTTDTQYF. The CDR3 DNA is TGTGCCATCAGTGAGTCTGTGGCTAGCGGGACCACAGATACGCAGTATTTT.

In this sample, this clonotype turned up a few times. An end of the junction does not agree with germline; a read error may underlie this. Written as DNA, the CDR3 is TGTGCCAGCAGCTCACTTCCGGGACTAGCGGGCTCCTACAATGAGCAGCTCTTC. The encoded protein is CASSSLPGLAGSYNEQLF. This chain links TRBV7-9 with TRBJ2-1; 12 nucleotides line up with TRBD2. This CDR3 is 18 amino acids long. CDR1 and CDR2 from the germline V gene are SEHNR and FQNEAQ (reference sequence).

This clonotype has more than one count but fewer than ten. This rearrangement joins TRBV20-1 to TRBJ1-4; TRBD1 agrees at 9 bases. The CDR3 has 13 amino acids. Germline V lookup: CDR1 DFQATT, CDR2 SNEGSKA (reference sequence). Losses at the gene ends were 6 bases for V and 4 bases for J; bases not matched to a gene: 3. CDR3 nucleotides: TGCAGTGCGGGGACAGGGCGTAATGAAAAACTGTTTTTT. It specifies CSAGTGRNEKLFF.

This clonotype was counted at least ten times. The DNA for the CDR3 is TGTGCCTGGAATGGACAGGGGGCGAGTGGCTACACCTTC. This encodes CAWNGQGASGYTF. The rearrangement links TRBV30 to TRBJ1-2; TRBD1 agrees at 11 bases. Germline V gene sequence: CDR1 GTSNPN, CDR2 SVGIG (reference sequence). J lost 7 bases, V lost 4 bases, and 5 bases had no gene match. The CDR3 has 13 residues.

This clonotype was observed at least ten times. This chain links TRBV5-5 with TRBJ2-7, with D possibly TRBD1 on 5 matching bases. V was shortened by 4 bases and J by 5 bases, with 10 bases between the two germline ends. CDR1 and CDR2 (germline): SGHKS, YYEKEE (reference sequence). The CDR3 covers 12 residues. The DNA for the CDR3 is TGTGCCAGCAGCCTAGGACACAACGAGCAGTACTTC. Encoded protein: CASSLGHNEQYF.

This clonotype was counted many times. This sequence joins TRBV28 and TRBJ2-1; D uncertain. CDR1 and CDR2 from the germline V gene are MDHEN and SYDVKM. Trimming stripped 3 bases from V and 1 base from J, with 16 bases between. The CDR3 is 17 residues long. CDR3 region: CASSFRGIDNSYNEQFF. As DNA, the CDR3 is TGTGCCAGCAGTTTTAGAGGAATAGATAATTCCTACAATGAGCAGTTCTTC.

V and J are TRBV28 and TRBJ1-6, with 10 bases matching TRBD1. CDR3 length: 15 amino acids. CDR1 is MDHEN, CDR2 SYDVKM, per germline. V gave up 7 bases and J gave up 9 bases; unmatched junction bases: 9. CDR3 in amino acids: CASTPPGQGPSPLHF. CDR3 bases: TGTGCCAGCACCCCCCCGGGACAGGGGCCTTCACCCCTCCACTTT.

The table lists this clonotype with many counts. V usage is TRBV5-1 and J usage is TRBJ2-5; 8 nucleotides line up with TRBD1. Germline V gives CDR1 SGHRS, CDR2 YFSETQ. The junction had 3 bases not matched to a gene; V was cut back by 2 bases and J by 3 bases. The CDR3 contains 14 residues. The CDR3 protein is CASSFSGGEETQYF. DNA for the CDR3: TGCGCCAGCAGCTTTTCAGGGGGCGAAGAGACCCAGTACTTC. The whole variable domain, filled in from reference TRBV5-1 and TRBJ2-5, reads KAGVTQTPRYLIKTRGQQVTLSCSPISGHRSVSWYQQTPGQGLQFLFEYFSETQRNKGNFPGRFSGRQFSNSRSEMNVSTLELGDSALYLCASSFSGGEETQYFGPGTRLLVL.

This clonotype was observed many times. This chain joins TRBV30 and TRBJ2-3; the D gene is possibly TRBD2 (5 bases). Germline CDR1 reads GTSNPN; CDR2 reads SVGIG (reference sequence). There are 15 residues in the CDR3. The ends were cut back, 3 bases at V and 0 bases at J, with 13 bases in the middle. The CDR3 bases are TGTGCCTGGAGGTTATTCGGCGGGAGCACAGATACGCAGTATTTT. Translation gives CAWRLFGGSTDTQYF.

This clonotype was observed many times. This chain joins TRBV7-9 and TRBJ2-2; D unresolved. CDR1 is SEHNR, CDR2 FQNEAQ, per germline (reference sequence). The germline V and J ends were trimmed by 3 bases and 3 bases, with 8 bases remaining between them. CDR3 length: 14 amino acids. For the CDR3, the DNA is TGTGCCAGCAGCTTTGACTGGGACACCGGGGAGCTGTTTTTT. Translated: CASSFDWDTGELFF.

The sample holds many counts of this clonotype. The chain links TRBV18 to TRBJ1-1, with D tentatively TRBD1 (5 bases). CDR3 length: 16 amino acids. Germline V gene lookup returns CDR1 KGHSH and CDR2 LQKENI. The ends were cut back, 6 bases at V and 4 bases at J, with 21 bases in the middle. This chain's CDR3 is CASSPGVSIGGTEAFF. The CDR3 bases are TGTGCCAGCTCCCCGGGGGTTTCAATAGGTGGCACTGAAGCTTTCTTT.

The chain has TRBV12-3 or TRBV12-4 and TRBJ1-5; D gene unclear. The germline V and J ends were trimmed by 6 bases and 4 bases, with 13 bases remaining between them. There are 14 residues in the CDR3. The CDR3 loop reads CASRIGRGNQPQHF. The CDR3 bases are TGTGCCAGCAGAATCGGACGGGGAAATCAGCCCCAGCATTTT.

V gene TRBV30 combines with J gene TRBJ1-1; no clear D gene. The germline V gene has CDR1 GTSNPN and CDR2 SVGIG (reference sequence). CDR3 length: 11 residues. Trimming took off 2 bases at V and 8 bases at J, with 9 bases between the two ends. The DNA of the CDR3 is TGTGCCTGGAGTACCTCGGCGGAAGCTTTCTTT. The encoded protein is CAWSTSAEAFF.